The present TCR beta chain was sequenced within a study of cytomegalovirus exposure and HLA in healthy donors. General study findings and limits: Sequencing probably produced one cluster of sequence variants that were highly shared. Analyzed later, most CMV-associated TCR beta chains appeared HLA-restricted. Investigators reported 150 to 200 TCR beta chains as tied to cytomegalovirus.

PCR was performed using 60 Vbeta and 13 Jbeta primers. Measured with immunoSEQ multiplex PCR; TCRdb has only the in-frame clones, and not every one. The data show some 100,000 clones, approximately 73% seen once. The germline V gene has CDR1 MNHEY and CDR2 SVGAGI. The CDR3 spans 14 residues. V lost 5 bases to trimming and J lost 8 bases; unmatched junction nucleotides: 4. To note about this clone: Antigen specificity is unknown.

V and J are TRBV6-5 and TRBJ1-6; TRBD1 agrees at 9 bases. The TCR originated in a woman aged 45-59 years in good health and CMV-seropositive. The sample consisted of PBMCs. CDR3 amino acids: CASSLQGAYSPLHF. CDR3 coding DNA: TGTGCCAGCAGTCTACAGGGGGCTTATTCACCCCTCCACTTT.